The present T cell receptor (beta chain) was sequenced within a study of cytomegalovirus exposure and HLA in healthy donors (dated by TCRdb to 2017 to 2019). With respect to the entire study: An earlier analysis of some 600 of the donors reported 276 Gb of sequence data and 95 million to 130 million unique TCR beta sequences obtained from about 180 million T cells. An early release covering about 600 HLA-typed donors comprised about 300 gigabases of sequencing data and tens of millions of unique TCR sequences. The genetic ancestry cluster associated with self-reported Caucasian donors included 81% of the 398 genotyped donors. The study aimed to test whether signatures of past pathogen exposure could be identified by cataloging public T cell receptors. The T cell repertoires of under 700 subjects were profiled by immunosequencing and related to cytomegalovirus serostatus. A separate validation cohort of roughly 120 different subjects was used in addition to the roughly 620-subject first cohort. To predict cytomegalovirus infection status, the study combined high-throughput TCR immunosequencing, statistical association of individual TCRs with disease status, and machine learning. To study patterns of TCR occurrence, a later analysis re-analyzed previously published TCR beta repertoires from around 670 donors and added high-resolution HLA genotyping. The later analysis used no new phenotypic data to find candidate immune exposures, relying instead on TCR beta sequences and their occurrence across donors. An earlier analysis of around 540 of the donors applied high-throughput TCR beta sequencing to assess whether each TCR beta V gene segment acted as functional or pseudogenic. Alongside the repertoire data, information on donor age, sex, ethnicity and CMV serostatus was compiled. A later genetic analysis used genome-wide SNP genotypes for 398 of the 666 donors, treating that subset as a discovery cohort. Every discovery cohort repertoire had been produced on one sequencing platform. HLA typing included class I and class II loci at four-digit resolution. Typing coverage varied by locus: roughly 620-630 donors for A, B, C, DRB1 and DQB1; 522 for DQA1; 606 for DPA1; roughly 470 for DPB1. Five DR-DQ haplotypes were treated as single units for association and clustering because of strong linkage in the cohort. On average, around 230,000 unique TCR beta nucleotide sequences were sequenced per donor among several hundred genotyped donors of the cohort, with roughly 19% of those sequences being non-productive.

The cohort was made up of 650 to 700 healthy bone marrow donors. All cohort members were sampled while nominally healthy, although unrecorded immune exposures were likely present. The donor was CMV seropositive and belonged to the group of around 300 seropositive cohort members. Every donor gave a peripheral blood sample, and the peripheral blood mononuclear cells from that sample were used for TCR beta sequencing. The Qiagen DNeasy Blood Extraction Kit was used to extract genomic DNA from the blood cell samples. The germline V gene encodes CDR1 KGHSH and CDR2 LQKENI. The CDR3 runs 13 residues from the cysteine to the phenylalanine. Only CDR3 DNA remains: 39 bases, in frame from the first base. The junction shows trimming of 2 bases on V and 4 bases on J, plus 8 bases between the germline ends. Preparation of the library involved the immunoSEQ multiplex PCR assay. The multiplex PCR relied on a mix of 60 forward primers for TCR Vbeta segments and 13 reverse primers for TCR Jbeta segments. The CDR3 region of rearranged TCR beta genes was amplified from genomic DNA by a multiplex PCR assay. The amplified TCR beta libraries were sequenced on the Illumina HiSeq System as 87-base-pair reads. As for the original processing: A later analysis counted 75 million to 100 million unique TCR beta chains across the 640 or so repertoires, and about 10 million of these chains were shared by at least two donors. To remove PCR and sequencing errors, raw reads were error-corrected and collapsed into unique sequences using a nearest-neighbor algorithm that merged closely related sequences. V, D and J gene segments were assigned by aligning CDR3 sequences to IMGT reference sequences. Each retained sequence needed at least a six-nucleotide match to both a V gene segment and a J gene segment. Rearrangements were classified as productive when the CDR3 lacked stop codons and remained in frame with V and J, and all other rearrangements were classified as non-productive. Following IMGT convention, CDR3 was defined as the stretch from the second conserved V-encoded cysteine to the conserved J-encoded phenylalanine. Sequences without an unambiguous match to a single V gene segment were excluded from the earlier analysis of several hundred of the donors. In an earlier analysis of approximately 610 of the donors, V segments were called functional above 56.7% productive rearrangements and were called segregating when the between-donor standard deviation exceeded 5%. A statistical classification framework was built to diagnose cytomegalovirus status from the catalog of TCR beta chain sequences. A later analysis assigned V and J genes by comparing TCR nucleotide sequences with IMGT/GENE-DB human TR gene sequences. Using the TCRdist pipeline, a later analysis assigned CDR3 sequences along with most-parsimonious VDJ recombination scenarios. In a later analysis, every TCR beta chain was defined by the combination of its CDR3 amino acid sequence and its V-gene family, and reads without a unique V-gene family were dropped. As a way to deal with suspected cross-contamination and a sequencing artifact, a later analysis dropped roughly 600 nucleotide sequences that were highly shared and had low generation probability. In a later analysis, a clonal expansion index was calculated for each public chain from normalized within-repertoire ranks of inferred template counts. A later analysis computed generation probabilities with a VDJ recombination model fitted to out-of-frame rearrangements, and checked the results against IGoR. In a later analysis, TCR-TCR, TCR-HLA and TCR-CMV co-occurrence was scored with hypergeometric tests, and a repertoire-size bias correction was applied to TCR pairs. In a later analysis, false discovery rates were estimated by permuting HLA or CMV assignments 20 times. In a later analysis, co-occurring TCRs were grouped with DBSCAN, and TCRdist sequence similarity was added when clustering was performed within HLA-allele-positive subsets. Co-occurrence clustering excluded repertoires with fewer than 30,000 or more than 120,000 public chains, plus five with anomalous nucleotide sharing. This is the immuneACCESS table as TCRdb keeps it, with only in-frame sequences that have V and J called. A part of the clones is gone; compared with another copy, unresolved V genes explain less than half, and the rest is unexplained. V and J calls plus clone size are reproduced from that table; the DNA served to infer D and trimming. Within this sample are 100,000 to 150,000 clones, with approximately 73% of them counted one time only. 4.5% to 5% of the sample is held by the ten biggest clonotypes.

Study-wide findings and limitations: Most CMV-associated TCR beta chains appeared to be HLA-restricted in a later analysis, and the HLA associations seemed to be driven largely by CMV exposure. Immune exposure information for the cohort was limited to CMV serostatus. In vitro tests confirmed that a few of the cytomegalovirus-associated TCR beta chains recognize cytomegalovirus antigens. Correlated functional status among segregating V segments might be attributable to linkage disequilibrium, but an unknown experimental factor could not be ruled out. When HLA alleles, especially DR and DQ, strongly co-occurred, TCR associations were difficult to assign to individual alleles. An earlier analysis of approximately 570 of the donors showed that most TCR beta V segments appeared in productive rearrangements either about 90% or about 30% of the time, which broadly matched IMGT annotations. Across donors, most TCR sequences were observed very rarely, whereas some public TCRs were present in many individuals. A further reported finding was that TCR beta sequences accurately predicted the HLA-A and HLA-B alleles for most subjects in the first cohort. The earlier analysis of 450 to 700 of the donors excluded roughly 17 rarely observed V segments, including chromosome 9 orphons, because counts were too low. HLA typing was unavailable for some donors at each locus, so association tests used only the typed subset. The study gave a list of 150 to 200 TCR beta chains associated with cytomegalovirus. Sequencing depth was assumed to be roughly uniform across donors in the presence/absence analyses, though that assumption may not hold. A cluster of highly shared sequence variants was judged likely to be a technical artifact of the sequencing pipeline. Specific HLA alleles were associated with roughly 17,000 TCR beta sequences at a false discovery rate of 0.05 in a later analysis. In a later genetic analysis, a missense DCLRE1C variant was associated with V-gene and J-gene trimming of TCR beta chains, and the association was replicated in an independent cohort. In a later genetic analysis, fewer N-insertions in productive TCRs were reported among donors in an Asian-associated ancestry cluster than the approximately 630-donor mean. A later analysis found that TCR association rates varied across HLA loci, with DRB1 alleles showing the most associated TCRs and HLA-C alleles the fewest. The classifier was reported to diagnose cytomegalovirus status with high specificity and sensitivity in both the original cohort and the validation cohort. The cohort was sequenced for TCR beta chains only, and without alpha or paired-chain data the features that could be detected were limited. The authors suggested that the approach could potentially be generalized to other disease states and immunological phenotypes. The 87-base-pair reads could not distinguish some IMGT-functional V segments, including TRBV6-2 and TRBV6-3, so those segments were excluded. Compared with equally common non-associated chains, HLA-associated TCR beta chains in a later analysis were more clonally expanded and had lower generation probabilities. In a later analysis, several top co-occurrence clusters were reported to appear linked to parvovirus B19, influenza, CMV and Epstein-Barr virus.

This clone was counted between two and nine times. Its recognized antigen is unknown. The input lacks base qualities; no much larger clone sits a single base away. This sequence uses TRBV18 and TRBJ2-5; the D segment cannot be called with confidence. Material for sequencing was PBMCs. The clonotype was recovered from a man aged 60 to 69 in good health and CMV-seropositive. The CDR3 corresponds to CASSPGRIETQYF. The nucleotides read TGTGCCAGCTCACCAGGGCGTATAGAGACCCAGTACTTC.